This T cell receptor (beta chain) came from a study of blood T cell repertoires in COVID-19. Looking at the study overall: Sample material is recorded as cDNA or gDNA derived from T cells, B-cell-depleted T cells, or PBMCs.

Trimming cost V 1 base and J 4 bases, with 5 bases left between them. Germline lookup yields CDR1 SGHRS and CDR2 YFSETQ. The CDR3 runs to 12 residues. In the original analysis: Reference gene primer amplification in the assay estimated nucleated cell counts. TCRdb's table, derived via immunoSEQ multiplex PCR, lists solely in-frame clones and lacks some. V and J calls and clone size are as listed in that table; D and trimming were resolved from the DNA. The sample includes about 170,000 clones, just under 95% of them seen just once. This clonotype was sampled from a woman in her fifties or sixties with acute or convalescent COVID-19. Sequencing was performed on peripheral blood. The chain combines TRBV5-1 with TRBJ1-2; D is possibly TRBD1 (5 bases). Here the CDR3 reads CASSLTGYGYTF. The DNA of the CDR3 is TGCGCCAGCAGCTTGACAGGCTATGGCTACACCTTC.